This T cell receptor (beta chain) was found in a study of technical replicates of blood from several donors. Using immunoSEQ multiplex PCR, the repertoire was profiled, and TCRdb retains in-frame clones only, with some absent. The sample lists about 88,000 clones; around 94% were seen once. Germline loops: CDR1 SGHRS, CDR2 YFSETQ. The V segment lost 4 bases and the J segment 7 bases; nucleotides outside the gene matches: 10. CDR3 length: 15 amino acids. This TCR was sampled from a human donor in good health. The specimen was T cells isolated from PBMCs. This chain connects TRBV5-1 to TRBJ2-1, with 8 bases that match TRBD1. The CDR3 sequence: CASSTDRATVNEQFF. The CDR3 DNA reads as TGCGCCAGCAGCACGGACAGGGCCACCGTAAATGAGCAGTTCTTC.